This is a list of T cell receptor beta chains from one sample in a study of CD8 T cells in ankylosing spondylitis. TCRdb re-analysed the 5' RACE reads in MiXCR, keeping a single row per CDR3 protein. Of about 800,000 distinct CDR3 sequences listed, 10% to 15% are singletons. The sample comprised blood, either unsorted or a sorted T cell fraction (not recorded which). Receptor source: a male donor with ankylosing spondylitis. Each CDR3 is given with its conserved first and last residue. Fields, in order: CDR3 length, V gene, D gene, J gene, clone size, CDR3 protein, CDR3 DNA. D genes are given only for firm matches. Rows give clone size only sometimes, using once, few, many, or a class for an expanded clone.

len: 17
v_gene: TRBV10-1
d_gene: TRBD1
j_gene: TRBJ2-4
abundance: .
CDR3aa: CASSESGGQGPKNIQYF
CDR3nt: TGCGCCAGCAGTGAGTCGGGAGGACAGGGACCCAAAAACATTCAGTACTTC

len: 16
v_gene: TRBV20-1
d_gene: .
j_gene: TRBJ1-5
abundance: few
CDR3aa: CSARDSSRSSNQPQHF
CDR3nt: TGCAGTGCTAGAGATAGTAGTCGGTCTAGCAATCAGCCCCAGCATTTT

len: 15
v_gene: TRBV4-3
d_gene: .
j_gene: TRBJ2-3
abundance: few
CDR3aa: CASSLDGPSGDTQYF
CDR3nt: TGCGCCAGCAGCCTAGACGGACCATCCGGAGATACGCAGTATTTT

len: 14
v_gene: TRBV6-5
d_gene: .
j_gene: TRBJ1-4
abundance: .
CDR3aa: CASSYGATNEKLFF
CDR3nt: TGTGCCAGCAGTTACGGGGCAACTAATGAAAAACTGTTTTTT

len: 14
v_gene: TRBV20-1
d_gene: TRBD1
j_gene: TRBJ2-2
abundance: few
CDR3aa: CSAVTGSVTGELFF
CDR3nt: TGCAGTGCCGTGACAGGGAGTGTCACCGGGGAGCTGTTTTTT

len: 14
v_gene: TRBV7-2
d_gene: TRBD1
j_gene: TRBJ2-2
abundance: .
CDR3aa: CASSSGQGYRELFF
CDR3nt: TGTGCCAGCAGCTCAGGACAGGGTTACCGGGAGCTGTTTTTT

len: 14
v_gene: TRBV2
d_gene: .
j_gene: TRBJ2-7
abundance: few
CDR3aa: CASSRGTAPYEQYF
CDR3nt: TGTGCCAGCAGTCGCGGGACGGCTCCCTACGAGCAGTACTTC

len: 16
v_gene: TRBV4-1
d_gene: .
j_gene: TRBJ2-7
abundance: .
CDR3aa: CASSQDSQGRPYEQYF
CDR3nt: TGCGCCAGCAGCCAAGATTCTCAGGGACGTCCCTACGAGCAGTACTTC

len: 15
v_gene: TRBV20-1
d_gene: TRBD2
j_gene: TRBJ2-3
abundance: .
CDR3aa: CSANGLAGSADTQYF
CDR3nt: TGCAGTGCTAATGGACTAGCGGGATCGGCAGATACGCAGTATTTT

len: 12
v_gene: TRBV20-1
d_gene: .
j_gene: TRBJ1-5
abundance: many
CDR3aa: CSARDGDQPQHF
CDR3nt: TGCAGTGCTAGAGATGGGGATCAGCCCCAGCATTTT

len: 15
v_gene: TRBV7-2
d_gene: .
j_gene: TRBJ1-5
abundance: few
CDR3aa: CASSLVAYTNQPQHF
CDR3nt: TGTGCCAGCAGCTTAGTTGCTTACACCAATCAGCCCCAGCATTTT

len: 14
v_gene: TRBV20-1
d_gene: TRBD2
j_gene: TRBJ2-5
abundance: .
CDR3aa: CSARDPGGSKTQYF
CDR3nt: TGCAGTGCTAGAGATCCCGGGGGGTCTAAGACCCAGTACTTC

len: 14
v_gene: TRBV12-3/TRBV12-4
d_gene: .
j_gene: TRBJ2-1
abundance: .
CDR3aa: CASSFGAPTAEQFF
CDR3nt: TGTGCCAGCAGTTTTGGGGCCCCTACGGCTGAGCAGTTCTTC

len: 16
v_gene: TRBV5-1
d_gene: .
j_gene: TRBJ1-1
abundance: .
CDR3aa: CASSSQGFGSVTEAFF
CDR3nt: TGCGCCAGCAGCTCCCAAGGTTTTGGATCGGTCACTGAAGCTTTCTTT

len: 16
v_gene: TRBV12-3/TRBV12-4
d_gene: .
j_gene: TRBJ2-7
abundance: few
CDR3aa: CASSFQASSALYEQYF
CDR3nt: TGTGCCAGCAGTTTTCAGGCGTCTTCGGCCCTATACGAGCAGTACTTC

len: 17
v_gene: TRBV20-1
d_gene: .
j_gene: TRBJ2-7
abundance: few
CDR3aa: CSASSPSGTPLSYEQYF
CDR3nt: TGCAGTGCTAGTAGCCCCTCCGGGACACCGCTCTCCTACGAGCAGTACTTC